The 24 T cell receptor beta chains below all came from one sample that was sequenced in a study of cytomegalovirus exposure and HLA in healthy donors. The PCR used 60 Vbeta and 13 Jbeta primers. The repertoire was sequenced with immunoSEQ multiplex PCR; TCRdb's copy has only in-frame clones and lacks some. The sample has 130,000 or so clones, about 76% seen once. The specimen was PBMCs. The receptors were sampled from a man between 35 and 55 years old in good health and CMV-seropositive.

The chain is built from TRBV7-2 and TRBJ2-7, with 9 positions matching TRBD1. This CDR3 is 15 amino acids long. V shed 5 bases, J shed 1 base, and the junction held 6 bases outside the gene matches. Germline CDR1 and CDR2: SGHTA and FQGNSA. CDR3 DNA: TGTGCCAGCAGCCCTGGACAGGGGCGATCCTACGAGCAGTACTTC. Amino acid sequence: CASSPGQGRSYEQYF. Supplemented by reference TRBV7-2 and TRBJ2-7, the full variable domain reads GAGVSQSPSNKVTEKGKDVELRCDPISGHTALYWYRQSLGQGLEFLIYFQGNSAPDKSGLPSDRFSAERTGGSVSTLTIQRTQQEDSAVYLCASSPGQGRSYEQYFGPGTRLTVT.

V usage is TRBV9 and J usage is TRBJ1-5; TRBD1 matches 9 bases. This CDR3 contains 16 residues. J gave up 2 bases and V 4 bases, and 7 bases lay outside the gene matches. CDR1 is SGDLS and CDR2 is YYNGEE in the germline V gene. The CDR3 loop reads CASSRTGEVGNQPQHF. CDR3 coding DNA: TGTGCCAGCAGCCGGACAGGGGAGGTCGGCAATCAGCCCCAGCATTTT.

The chain is built from TRBV7-2 and TRBJ2-5; TRBD1 matches 8 bases. The CDR3 is made up of 16 amino acids. Germline CDR1 reads SGHTA; CDR2 reads FQGNSA. After removal of 6 bases from V and 5 bases from J, the junction contained 14 bases not matched to a gene. CDR3 bases: TGTGCCAGCAGGGACAGGACAGGGATGTTCCTGGAGACCCAGTACTTC. Translated: CASRDRTGMFLETQYF.

The chain is built from TRBV6-5 and TRBJ1-2; D unresolved. Trimming took 6 bases from V and 0 from J, leaving 14 bases between them. The CDR3 runs to 15 residues. CDR1 is MNHEY and CDR2 is SVGAGI in the germline V gene. The CDR3 coding sequence is TGTGCCAGCAGCCACTCTTTGTCACCTAACTATGGCTACACCTTC. This encodes CASSHSLSPNYGYTF.

The chain links TRBV9 to TRBJ2-3; 10 bases align to TRBD1. The CDR3 has 16 amino acids. Trimming at V came to 0 bases and at J to 1 base, leaving 2 bases not matched to a gene. CDR1 is SGDLS and CDR2 is YYNGEE in the germline V gene. This CDR3 is CASSVGGTGGTDTQYF. The CDR3 DNA follows: TGTGCCAGCAGCGTAGGGGGGACAGGGGGCACAGATACGCAGTATTTT.

The V gene is TRBV5-6, the J gene TRBJ2-1; a weak D match, TRBD1 (5 bases). V lost 0 bases and J 1 base, leaving 8 bases between the germline ends. This CDR3 has 15 amino acids. Germline CDR1 is SGHDT and CDR2 is YYEEEE. CDR3 region: CASSLVQGSYNEQFF. In DNA form, the CDR3 reads TGTGCCAGCAGCTTGGTGCAGGGATCCTACAATGAGCAGTTCTTC.

In its sample, this clone was seen a few times. J is TRBJ2-7 and V is TRBV5-1; D might be TRBD2 (6 bases). Germline V gene lookup returns CDR1 SGHRS and CDR2 YFSETQ. There are 15 residues in the CDR3. V lost 0 bases, J lost 0 bases, and 10 bases lay in between. This CDR3 is CASSLDQRASYEQYF. The CDR3 bases are TGCGCCAGCAGCTTGGACCAGCGGGCCTCCTACGAGCAGTACTTC. The entire variable domain, with the rest obtained from reference TRBV5-1 and TRBJ2-7, is as follows: KAGVTQTPRYLIKTRGQQVTLSCSPISGHRSVSWYQQTPGQGLQFLFEYFSETQRNKGNFPGRFSGRQFSNSRSEMNVSTLELGDSALYLCASSLDQRASYEQYFGPGTRLTVT.

The chain carries TRBV28 and TRBJ2-7; unclear D gene. From germline, CDR1 is MDHEN and CDR2 SYDVKM. V was clipped by 5 bases and J by 3 bases, with 5 bases between them. This CDR3 contains 11 residues. CDR3 residues: CASSELYEQYF. In DNA, the CDR3 is TGTGCCAGCAGTGAGCTCTACGAGCAGTACTTC.

There are a few counts of this clone. The V gene is TRBV4-1, the J gene TRBJ2-5; D is possibly TRBD1 (6 bases). Germline CDR1 MGHRA, CDR2 YSYEKL. Trimming took off 0 bases at V and 5 bases at J, with 13 bases between the two ends. This CDR3 has 15 residues. CDR3 nucleotides: TGCGCCAGCAGCCAAGATGAGGCAGGGGACGAGACCCAGTACTTC. Encoded protein: CASSQDEAGDETQYF.

V usage is TRBV10-3 and J usage is TRBJ1-1, with TRBD1 identical over 11 bases. Germline trimming cut 7 bases from V and 5 bases from J; bases unmatched to any gene: 6. CDR3 length equals 14 residues. Germline CDR1 ENHRY, CDR2 SYGVKD. The CDR3, as DNA: TGTGCCATCAACCCGGGACAGGGGGTGACTGAAGCTTTCTTT. Its translation is CAINPGQGVTEAFF.

The rearrangement joins TRBV11-2 to TRBJ2-7; maybe TRBD2 (5 bases). Trimming took off 3 bases at V and 7 bases at J, with 16 bases between the two ends. Germline V gives CDR1 SGHAT, CDR2 FQNNGV. The CDR3 is made up of 14 amino acids. For the CDR3, the DNA is TGTGCCAGCAGCTTGGTCCGGGAATATGGTGAGCAGTACTTC. Translated: CASSLVREYGEQYF.

This chain links TRBV19 with TRBJ2-3; 8 nucleotides agree with TRBD2. CDR1 LNHDA and CDR2 SQIVND come from the germline V gene (reference sequence). The CDR3 extends over 14 amino acids. The J segment lost 4 bases and the V segment lost 4 bases, leaving 4 bases of the junction unmatched. Written as DNA, the CDR3 is TGTGCCAGTAGTAGCGGGAGGAAGCCAGATACGCAGTATTTT. This translates into CASSSGRKPDTQYF.

The chain couples TRBV27 to TRBJ2-5; D possibly corresponds to TRBD1 (6 bases). Trimming took 3 bases from V and 4 from J, leaving 12 bases between them. Germline CDR1 is MNHEY and CDR2 is SMNVEV (reference sequence). The CDR3 contains 14 residues. The CDR3 here is CASSFQGKGETQYF. For the CDR3, the DNA is TGTGCCAGCAGTTTTCAGGGGAAAGGAGAGACCCAGTACTTC.

This clone was detected once. The rearrangement uses TRBV16 and TRBJ1-5; TRBD1 agrees at 9 bases. Germline values: CDR1 KGHSY, CDR2 FQNENV. The CDR3 has 16 amino acids. V lost 7 bases, J lost 2 bases, and 9 bases stayed unmatched. CDR3: CASTHTGGRGNQPQHF. The DNA of the CDR3 is TGTGCCAGCACCCACACAGGGGGCCGAGGCAATCAGCCCCAGCATTTT. Looking up the rest from reference TRBV16 and TRBJ1-5 gives the full variable domain: GEEVAQTPKHLVRGEGQKAKLYCAPIKGHSYVFWYQQVLKNEFKFLISFQNENVFDETGMPKERFSAKCLPNSPCSLEIQATKLEDSAVYFCASTHTGGRGNQPQHFGDGTRLSIL.

This rearrangement joins TRBV19 to TRBJ1-5; 9 positions agree with TRBD1. The CDR3 is 16 amino acids. Germline loops: CDR1 LNHDA, CDR2 SQIVND (reference sequence). After removal of 7 bases from V and 7 bases from J, the junction contained 14 bases not matched to a gene. DNA for the CDR3: TGTGCCAGTACTCACCTCCCGGGACAGGGAGGGCAGCCCCAGCATTTT. Translated: CASTHLPGQGGQPQHF.

The sample holds one count of this clone. The V gene is TRBV7-9, the J gene TRBJ2-1; a weak D match, TRBD2 (6 bases). V was pared by 1 base and J by 6 bases, with 13 bases between. CDR1 SEHNR and CDR2 FQNEAQ come from the germline V gene (reference sequence). The CDR3 consists of 15 residues. This CDR3 reads CASSLGAGGINEQFF. CDR3 nucleotides: TGTGCCAGCAGCTTAGGAGCGGGTGGAATCAATGAGCAGTTCTTC.

This clone has just one count. The chain recombines TRBV19 with TRBJ2-5; possibly TRBD2 for D (6 bases). This CDR3 is 13 amino acids long. The germline CDR1 and CDR2 sequences are LNHDA and SQIVND (reference sequence). V lost 5 bases to trimming and J lost 5 bases, with 12 bases between them. This CDR3 is CASSGGNRETQYF. For the CDR3, the DNA is TGTGCCAGTAGTGGGGGGAACAGGGAGACCCAGTACTTC.

This rearrangement joins TRBV7-2 to TRBJ2-5, with D perhaps matching TRBD2 (7 bases). The V end was cut by 2 bases, the J end by 3 bases, with 16 bases between. Germline V gene sequence: CDR1 SGHTA, CDR2 FQGNSA. The CDR3 spans 16 residues. CDR3 in DNA: TGTGCCAGCAGCTTACGGCGCGGGGGCTTGAAAGAGACCCAGTACTTC. This encodes CASSLRRGGLKETQYF.

This chain links TRBV7-9 with TRBJ1-4, with 8 bases lining up with TRBD1. The CDR3 is made up of 15 amino acids. With 5 bases clipped from V and 6 bases from J, the junction kept 8 bases outside the gene matches. CDR1 is SEHNR and CDR2 is FQNEAQ in the germline V gene (reference sequence). The chain's CDR3 is CASSPDRANYEKLFF. The CDR3, as DNA: TGTGCCAGCAGCCCGGACAGGGCGAATTATGAAAAACTGTTTTTT.

This chain joins TRBV28 and TRBJ1-1; 12 nucleotides line up with TRBD1. CDR1 and CDR2 (germline): MDHEN, SYDVKM. The CDR3 is 16 residues long. The trim removed 5 bases at V and 7 bases at J, leaving 11 bases unmatched. In nucleotides, the CDR3 is TGTGCCAGCAGTCCGAGGGGACAGGGGGCAAGAGGTGAAGCTTTCTTT. Its protein product is CASSPRGQGARGEAFF.

The chain joins TRBV6-1 to TRBJ2-7, with 8 bases aligning to TRBD1. This CDR3 region has 15 residues. The trim removed 6 bases at V and 5 bases at J, leaving 12 bases unmatched. Germline loops: CDR1 MNHNS, CDR2 SASEGT. For the CDR3, the DNA is TGTGCCAGCAGGGAGGGTCCGGACAGGGCCCACGAGCAGTACTTC. This encodes CASREGPDRAHEQYF.

The chain joins TRBV27 to TRBJ1-2; D may be TRBD1 (6 bases). V was cut by 3 bases and J by 6 bases, with 14 bases left in between. Germline CDR1 and CDR2: MNHEY and SMNVEV (reference sequence). The CDR3 contains 14 residues. The CDR3 here is CASSFYRGGDGYTF. The DNA for the CDR3 is TGTGCCAGCAGTTTCTATAGGGGGGGTGATGGCTACACCTTC.

The chain combines TRBV6-1 with TRBJ2-7, with 8 bases aligning to TRBD1. In germline, CDR1 is MNHNS, CDR2 SASEGT. Germline trimming cut 6 bases from V and 6 bases from J; bases unmatched to any gene: 10. The CDR3 spans 14 residues. CDR3 sequence (DNA): TGTGCCAGCAGATTCGACAGGGGACTTGGCGAGCAGTACTTC. Residues: CASRFDRGLGEQYF.

This clone was seen only a few times. The chain joins TRBV7-9 to TRBJ1-1; 7 bases map to TRBD1. Germline V gene data show CDR1 as SEHNR and CDR2 as FQNEAQ (reference sequence). The CDR3 is 13 residues long. The trim removed 9 bases at V and 1 base at J, leaving 5 bases unmatched. The CDR3 nucleotides are TGTGCCAGTAAGGGGGCGGGGAACACTGAAGCTTTCTTT. It encodes CASKGAGNTEAFF.